The present entry profiles one TCR beta chain with its context. Its antigen remains unidentified. This record comes from a study of shared clonotypes between healthy human individuals. Study observations and caveats: With few donors, the genetic and exposure-history diversity represented was limited.

Clones were sequenced by immunoSEQ multiplex PCR, and TCRdb holds only the in-frame ones, with some missing. The table includes around 350,000 clones, over 70% detected once. This clonotype was obtained from a man younger than 40 in good health. What was sequenced was memory CD4+ T cells sorted from blood. Subset meaning: CD45RA-negative fraction.

The CDR3 DNA reads TGTGCCAGCTCTCACATCCCCTCAGGGTCGAGCAATGAGCAGTTCTTC. Translating gives CASSHIPSGSSNEQFF. V is TRBV18 and J is TRBJ2-1, with D possibly being TRBD1 (5 bases). The V gene lost 6 bases and the J gene lost 6 bases, with 21 bases spanning the gap. Germline values: CDR1 KGHSH, CDR2 LQKENI. The CDR3 has 16 residues.